This T cell receptor (beta chain) came from a study of blood T cell repertoires in COVID-19. About the study: The United States, Italy and Spain were the sources of the acute and convalescent COVID-19 samples. Nucleic acid was either cDNA or gDNA, and it came from T cells, B-cell-depleted T cells, or PBMCs.

There are 15 residues in the CDR3. V shed 0 bases and J shed 4 bases, with 9 bases lying between them. The germline CDR1 and CDR2 sequences are MGHRA and YSYEKL. In the original processing: Scientists estimated how many nucleated cells there were by amplifying reference gene primers. Here immunoSEQ multiplex PCR was the method, and the copy in TCRdb shows in-frame clones only, minus some. V and J calls and clone size are given by that table; D and trimming were obtained from the DNA. This sample has around 110,000 clones, with over 65% found just once. This receptor was obtained from a man between 25 and 39 years old with acute or convalescent COVID-19. The sequencing input was peripheral blood. The rearrangement links TRBV4-1 to TRBJ1-4; D not resolved. In DNA, the CDR3 is TGCGCCAGCAGCCAAGAGGGTTCAGGTAATGAAAAACTGTTTTTT. Amino acids: CASSQEGSGNEKLFF.